This T cell receptor (beta chain) was retrieved from a study of blood T cell repertoires in COVID-19. Study in general: COVID-19 samples from acute and convalescent phases originated in the United States, Italy and Spain. PBMCs, B-cell-depleted T cells, or T cells provided the cDNA or gDNA that made up the material.

V dropped 6 bases and J dropped 7; count of bases not matched to a gene: 26. The CDR3 sequence is 19 residues long. Germline CDR1 and CDR2: SGDLS and YYNGEE. The repertoire was sequenced with immunoSEQ multiplex PCR; TCRdb's copy has only in-frame clones and lacks some. The sample has about 95,000 clones; roughly four fifths are singletons. Sequencing input: peripheral blood. The rearrangement joins TRBV9 to TRBJ1-2, with 8 bases lining up with TRBD1. This receptor was obtained from a human donor in a cohort sampled during active COVID-19. The CDR3 sequence is CASTLNPRTGLGSLGGYTF. The CDR3 nucleotides are TGTGCCAGCACTTTAAACCCCCGGACAGGGTTGGGATCTTTAGGTGGCTACACCTTC.